A selection of T cell receptor beta chains follows, all from one sample in a study of T cells in Graves' hyperthyroidism and ophthalmopathy. Each CDR3 protein is one row after TCRdb ran MiXCR on the multiplex PCR reads. The data show fewer than 850,000 distinct CDR3 sequences, approximately 15% seen once. The sample comprised blood. These receptors all stem from a man aged 50 to 60 with Graves' hyperthyroidism. Each CDR3 is given with its conserved first and last residue. The D gene is left open where the match is weak. A row's size may be missing; if present it is once, few, many or a size class.

len	v_gene	d_gene	abundance	j_gene	CDR3nt	CDR3aa
14	TRBV19	NA	few	TRBJ1-2	TGTGCCAGTAGTCTCGACGGACTTGATGGTGGCTACACCTTC	CASSLDGLDGGYTF
15	TRBV20-1	TRBD1	NA	TRBJ2-3	TGCAGTGCTAGTCCCACGGACAGGGATAAAGCTACGCAGTATTTT	CSASPTDRDKATQYF
20	TRBV20-1	TRBD1	many	TRBJ2-5	TGCAGTGCTAGACCTATACGGGGAGCGCAGACAGGGTTAGTGGAAGAGACCCAGTACTTC	CSARPIRGAQTGLVEETQYF
15	TRBV25-1	NA	many	TRBJ2-7	TGTGCCAGCAGTGAATACGGGGGGCTAAAGTACGAGCAGTACTTC	CASSEYGGLKYEQYF
17	TRBV5-1	NA	NA	TRBJ2-2	TGCGCCAGCAGCCAGGAAGGGACAACCTTACCCACCGGGGAGCTGTTTTTT	CASSQEGTTLPTGELFF
11	TRBV29-1	NA	few	TRBJ1-2	TGCAGCGTTGAAAGGGGTTATGGCTACACCTTC	CSVERGYGYTF
17	TRBV2	NA	NA	TRBJ2-1	TGTGCCAGCAGCGCTCGTGGGGGGTGGAGAGGCTACAATGAGCAGTTCTTC	CASSARGGWRGYNEQFF
16	TRBV24-1	NA	NA	TRBJ2-3	TGTGCCACCAGTGATTTTCGGACCCCGCTCACGGATACGCAGTATTTT	CATSDFRTPLTDTQYF
12	TRBV6-2/TRBV6-3	TRBD1	NA	TRBJ2-7	TGTGCCGCCCGGGACAGATCCTACGAGCAGTACTTC	CAARDRSYEQYF
14	TRBV25-1	NA	few	TRBJ2-1	TGTGCCAGCAGTGAATTGGATAGCAACAATGAGCAGTTCTTC	CASSELDSNNEQFF
17	TRBV12-3/TRBV12-4	TRBD2	many	TRBJ2-7	TGTGCCAGCAGTTCAATACCCATAGCGGGAGGCACCTACGAGCAGTACTTC	CASSSIPIAGGTYEQYF
15	TRBV29-1	TRBD2	many	TRBJ2-2	TGCAGCACCTTAGCGGGAGGGCCTAACACCGGGGAGCTGTTTTTT	CSTLAGGPNTGELFF
15	TRBV18	NA	many	TRBJ1-4	TGTGCCAGCTCACCTCGACAGATCACTAATGAAAAACTGTTTTTT	CASSPRQITNEKLFF
18	TRBV4-3	TRBD2	NA	TRBJ2-3	TGCGCCAGCAGCCAAGAATTGACTAGCGGGAGTAACCCAGATACGCAGTATTTT	CASSQELTSGSNPDTQYF
12	TRBV28	NA	many	TRBJ2-7	TGTGCCAGCTGCTCTCGCGCCTACGAGCAGTACTTC	CASCSRAYEQYF
14	TRBV27	TRBD1	many	TRBJ2-7	TGTGCCAGCAGTTCCCGGGACAGTATCTACGAGCAGTACTTC	CASSSRDSIYEQYF
15	TRBV4-1	NA	NA	TRBJ1-5	TGCGCCAGCAGCCAAGAAGTCTCCCGCAATCAGCCCCAGCATTTT	CASSQEVSRNQPQHF
13	TRBV20-1	NA	few	TRBJ1-1	TGCAGTGCTGACTTAGGGTGGAACACTGAAGCTTTCTTT	CSADLGWNTEAFF
16	TRBV6-1	NA	NA	TRBJ2-7	TGTGCCAGCAGTGAACTCTTGGGGACTCCCGTCTACGAGCAGTACTTC	CASSELLGTPVYEQYF
15	TRBV6-1	TRBD1	few	TRBJ1-2	TGTGCCAGCAGCTTAGAATGGACAGGCCTCCAGGGCTACACCTTC	CASSLEWTGLQGYTF
17	TRBV6-1	TRBD1	NA	TRBJ1-6	TGTGCCAGCAGCAAAACCCTCACGGACAGGGGACTTGGGACCCTCCACTTT	CASSKTLTDRGLGTLHF
13	TRBV12-3/TRBV12-4	NA	NA	TRBJ1-2	TGTGCCAGCAGTTTTAACAGGATGGATGGCTACACCTTC	CASSFNRMDGYTF
16	TRBV19	NA	many	TRBJ2-1	TGTGCCAGTAGTATAGATGTTGCGGGAAGTGGCAATGAGCAGTTCTTC	CASSIDVAGSGNEQFF
13	TRBV2	NA	few	TRBJ2-2	TGTGCCAGCAGTAGACAGAGCACCGGGGAGCTGTTTTTT	CASSRQSTGELFF
13	TRBV12-5	TRBD2	many	TRBJ2-1	TGTGCTAGTGGTTCGGGACTAGCGGGTAGTCGGTTCTTC	CASGSGLAGSRFF
13	TRBV12-3/TRBV12-4	NA	many	TRBJ2-1	TGTGCCAGCAGTTCTCAGACTTGGAATGAGCAGTTCTTC	CASSSQTWNEQFF
13	TRBV5-1	NA	NA	TRBJ2-2	TGCGCCTGCGACAGGGAGGACACCGGGGAGCTGTTTTTT	CACDREDTGELFF
14	TRBV12-3/TRBV12-4	NA	many	TRBJ1-1	TGTGCCAGCAGGCCGGGTGGTATGAACACTGAAGCTTTCTTT	CASRPGGMNTEAFF
15	TRBV12-3/TRBV12-4	NA	few	TRBJ1-2	TGTGCCAGCAGTTTGGAGGGTCAGGCCTGGGTTGGCTACACCTTC	CASSLEGQAWVGYTF
13	TRBV20-1	TRBD2	NA	TRBJ2-1	TGCAGTGCAACTAGCGGGGCCTTGGATGAGCAGTTCTTC	CSATSGALDEQFF
15	TRBV20-1	TRBD2	many	TRBJ2-1	TGCAGTGCTGAGGTACTAGCGGGATACTACAATGAGCAGTTCTTC	CSAEVLAGYYNEQFF
11	TRBV29-1	NA	NA	TRBJ1-2	TGCAGCGTTGAAGACCCGCTTGGCTACACCTTC	CSVEDPLGYTF